Listed below are T cell receptor beta chains from one sample, sequenced in a study of human T cells and chemical hapten exposure. MiXCR, run by TCRdb on the 5' RACE reads, gives a single entry per CDR3 protein. The sample includes 120,000 to 150,000 distinct CDR3 sequences, 4.1% of them seen just once. All receptors derive from a female donor in good health. CDR3s include the opening cysteine and the closing phenylalanine or tryptophan. The D gene is left open where the match is weak. Size values are once, few and many counts, or a class for expanded clones, and some rows have none.

>TRBJ2-2|TRBV12-3/TRBV12-4|many|-
TGTGCCAGCAGTCCTTTCCCGAACACCGGGGAGCTGTTTTTT
CASSPFPNTGELFF
>TRBJ2-1|TRBV7-9|few|-
TGTGCCAGCAGCCCCCCCCCTACCTACAATGAGCAGTTCTTC
CASSPPPTYNEQFF
>TRBJ2-2|TRBV6-5|many|-
TGTGCCAGCCGAACAGGCGGGGACACCGGGGAGCTGTTTTTT
CASRTGGDTGELFF
>TRBJ2-3|TRBV29-1|many|TRBD2
TGCAGCGTTGCCGCGGGGGGGCTAGATACGCAGTATTTT
CSVAAGGLDTQYF
>TRBJ2-7|TRBV29-1|many|-
TGCAGCGTTGAAACAGGCCGCAGTTACAACTCCTACGAGCAGTACTTC
CSVETGRSYNSYEQYF
>TRBJ2-1|TRBV7-8|many|TRBD1
TGTGCCAGCAGCTTAGCGGAGGGACAGGGGTCCTACAATGAGCAGTTCTTC
CASSLAEGQGSYNEQFF
>TRBJ1-3|TRBV28|-|-
TGTGCCAGCAGTTTGTGGGCGGGGGGCCCTGGAAACACCATATATTTT
CASSLWAGGPGNTIYF
>TRBJ1-4|TRBV4-3|many|-
TGCGCCAGCAGCCAAGATGTGGCAGTTAATGAAAAACTGTTTTTT
CASSQDVAVNEKLFF
>TRBJ1-4|TRBV6-6|many|TRBD1
TGTGCCAGCATCCGAACGACAGGGAAGGCAACTAATGAAAAACTGTTTTTT
CASIRTTGKATNEKLFF
>TRBJ1-6|TRBV20-1|many|-
TGCAGTGCTAGGGGGCAGGGTTCCCTACATAATTCACCCCTCCACTTT
CSARGQGSLHNSPLHF
>TRBJ2-7|TRBV28|many|TRBD1
TGTGCCAGCAGCCAAATAGAACCACGGGACAGGTCTTACTTC
CASSQIEPRDRSYF
>TRBJ1-1|TRBV7-2|many|-
TGTGCCAGTACTCCCGCCTTAATGACTGAAGCTTTCTTT
CASTPALMTEAFF
>TRBJ2-7|TRBV5-4|many|TRBD2
TGTGCCAGCAGCTTGGACCAGCGGGGGACCTACGAGCAGTACTTC
CASSLDQRGTYEQYF
>TRBJ1-4|TRBV2|many|-
TGTGCCAGCAGAATCGGAGGGGAAAAACTGTTTTTT
CASRIGGEKLFF
>TRBJ2-5|TRBV20-1|few|-
TGCAGTGCTCGTCAAGGGACCAAGTTACAAGAGACCCAGTACTTC
CSARQGTKLQETQYF
>TRBJ1-1|TRBV7-2|many|-
TGTGCCAGCAGCCCCTTCATGAGGGGCACTGAAGCTTTCTTT
CASSPFMRGTEAFF
>TRBJ1-3|TRBV3-1|many|-
TGTGCCAGCAGCCAAGTTGCTTTCTCTGGAAACACCATATATTTT
CASSQVAFSGNTIYF
>TRBJ1-2|TRBV20-1|many|-
TGCAGTGCAGGGGTGCGCAACTATGGCTACACCTTC
CSAGVRNYGYTF
>TRBJ2-2|TRBV2|many|-
TGTGCCACCCGGTGGGCCCACTGGAACACCGGGGAGCTGTTTTTT
CATRWAHWNTGELFF
>TRBJ2-1|TRBV10-3|many|TRBD2
TGTGCCACCCTGCTAGCGGGGGTGGATAATGAGCAGTTCTTC
CATLLAGVDNEQFF
>TRBJ1-1|TRBV20-1|many|-
TGCAGTGCTAGAAAATTGGGGGGGAGCACTGAAGCTTTCTTT
CSARKLGGSTEAFF
>TRBJ1-1|TRBV11-2|many|-
TGTGCCAGCAGTTTTGGGCTTCGCCAAGGGGTAATGAACACTGAAGCTTTCTTT
CASSFGLRQGVMNTEAFF
>TRBJ2-3|TRBV6-6|once|-
TGTGCCAGCAGCCCCGACTCCCCCGGAGCTACAGATACGCAGTATTTT
CASSPDSPGATDTQYF
>TRBJ1-1|TRBV27|many|-
TGTGCCAGCAGTCGGAGGGACATGAACACTGAAGCTTTCTTT
CASSRRDMNTEAFF
>TRBJ1-1|TRBV20-1|many|-
TGCAGTGCTAGAGATCCGGGGTTTTTGGCTTTCTTT
CSARDPGFLAFF
>TRBJ2-3|TRBV20-1|many|-
TGCAGTGCTATAGTCGCCGGCTTGATCTCGCGGTCGGCGCAGTATTTT
CSAIVAGLISRSAQYF
>TRBJ2-3|TRBV20-1|many|TRBD2
TGCAGTGCTAGGGGACTAGCGGGGGGCGGCACAGATACGCAGTATTTT
CSARGLAGGGTDTQYF
>TRBJ2-2|TRBV7-2|few|TRBD1
TGTGCCAGCACCCCCCGTCCTGGGACAGGGATGACCGGGGAGCTGTTTTTT
CASTPRPGTGMTGELFF
>TRBJ2-3|TRBV7-2|many|-
TGTGCCAGCAGCGTACGGGGGACCACAGATACGCAGTATTTT
CASSVRGTTDTQYF